Listed here are 9 T cell receptor beta chains from one sample, sequenced in a study of cytomegalovirus exposure and HLA in healthy donors. PCR employed 60 Vbeta and 13 Jbeta primers. Assay used: immunoSEQ multiplex PCR; TCRdb lists only in-frame clones, some missing. Seen here are about 140,000 clones, 80% to 90% observed once, and the top ten hold about 5.5%. The sequenced sample consisted of PBMCs. Every receptor here comes from a woman in her twenties or thirties in good health and CMV-seronegative.

The chain carries TRBV18 and TRBJ1-2; D gene uncertain. The germline V gene has CDR1 KGHSH and CDR2 LQKENI. The CDR3 is made up of 14 amino acids. Trimming removed 0 bases at V and 8 bases at J, with 13 bases between. The CDR3 is CASSPPGVTWGYTF. CDR3 bases: TGTGCCAGCTCACCACCCGGGGTTACGTGGGGCTACACCTTC.

The chain couples TRBV15 to TRBJ1-5; possible D gene TRBD1, 5 bases. Trimming removed 0 bases at V and 6 bases at J, with 12 bases between. The CDR3 is 15 residues long. The germline gives CDR1 LNHNV, CDR2 YYDKDF (reference sequence). The CDR3 sequence: CATSRELGVRQPQHF. The CDR3 bases are TGTGCCACCAGCAGAGAATTAGGGGTGCGTCAGCCCCAGCATTTT.

The chain uses TRBV2 and TRBJ1-2; 7 bases are shared with TRBD1. J was trimmed by 8 bases and V by 1 base; bases with no gene match: 7. The length of the CDR3 is 14 residues. From germline, CDR1 is SNHLY and CDR2 FYNNEI. The CDR3 sequence is CASSEVTGVVGYTF. The CDR3 DNA follows: TGTGCCAGCAGTGAAGTTACAGGGGTGGTAGGCTACACCTTC.

The chain combines TRBV7-9 with TRBJ2-3, with a possible D match to TRBD1 (6 bases). Germline V gives CDR1 SEHNR, CDR2 FQNEAQ (reference sequence). This CDR3 region has 16 residues. V lost 2 bases to trimming and J lost 6 bases, with 18 bases between them. The CDR3 DNA sequence: TGTGCCAGCAGCTTAACTAGGACAGCAGGGGCGGATACGCAGTATTTT. This gives the protein CASSLTRTAGADTQYF.

The CDR3 DNA sequence: TGTGCCAGCAGTGAAACGGTTGTCTTGCGAGAGACCCAGTACTTC. Translating it yields CASSETVVLRETQYF. The rearrangement uses TRBV2 and TRBJ2-5; D gene ambiguous. Germline V gene data show CDR1 as SNHLY and CDR2 as FYNNEI. V lost 2 bases and J 4 bases, leaving 14 bases between the germline ends. The CDR3 contains 15 residues.

V usage is TRBV11-2 and J usage is TRBJ2-5; TRBD2 matches 12 bases. J was trimmed by 1 base and V by 1 base; bases with no gene match: 7. The CDR3 covers 18 residues. The germline gives CDR1 SGHAT, CDR2 FQNNGV. The CDR3 sequence: CASSLGRTSGTLQETQYF. The CDR3 nucleotides are TGTGCCAGCAGCTTAGGCCGGACTAGCGGGACCCTCCAAGAGACCCAGTACTTC.

The chain couples TRBV7-6 to TRBJ1-1; D ambiguous. CDR3 length: 13 amino acids. CDR1 SGHVS and CDR2 FNYEAQ come from the germline V gene. The ends were cut back, 8 bases at V and 3 bases at J, with 13 bases in the middle. The CDR3 nucleotides are TGTGCCAGCCGGGAGGTCATGGACACTGAAGCTTTCTTT. Translating it yields CASREVMDTEAFF.

The chain links TRBV5-1 to TRBJ2-2; D is perhaps TRBD1 (5 bases). The CDR3 spans 13 residues. V lost 4 bases and J 6 bases, leaving 10 bases between the germline ends. Germline CDR1 and CDR2: SGHRS and YFSETQ. The CDR3 coding sequence is TGCGCCAGCAGCCTACAGGATCCCGGGGAGCTGTTTTTT. Amino acids: CASSLQDPGELFF.

The genes are TRBV7-9 and TRBJ2-3, with TRBD2 identical over 8 bases. The CDR3 loop spans 16 amino acids. Germline CDR1 is SEHNR and CDR2 is FQNEAQ (reference sequence). The V gene end was trimmed by 4 bases and the J gene end by 0 bases; junction bases not matched to a gene: 6. For the CDR3, the DNA is TGTGCCAGCAGCTGGACTAGCCGTCGGAGCACAGATACGCAGTATTTT. Translating it yields CASSWTSRRSTDTQYF.